This entry concerns a single T cell receptor (beta chain). Its matching antigen is unknown. The data stem from a study of cytomegalovirus exposure and HLA in healthy donors. Overall study results and limits: Within a later analysis, the majority of CMV-associated TCR beta chains appeared HLA-restricted.

PCR primers comprised 60 Vbeta and 13 Jbeta primers. Repertoires were generated with immunoSEQ multiplex PCR, while TCRdb's copy carries only in-frame clones and drops some. The top ten hold about 5.4% of the sample, which has approximately 85,000 clones, approximately 60% seen once. The receptor was isolated from a woman younger than 45 in good health and CMV-seropositive. Specimen: PBMCs.

CDR3 amino acids: CASSADSSLYNEQFF. Written as DNA, the CDR3 is TGTGCCAGTAGTGCTGACAGCTCCTTGTACAATGAGCAGTTCTTC. The chain couples TRBV19 to TRBJ2-1, with a tentative D call TRBD1 (5 bases). Between the trimmed V and J ends, which lost 5 bases and 4 bases, there was a span of 15 bases. The CDR3 totals 15 residues. The germline gives CDR1 LNHDA, CDR2 SQIVND (reference sequence).